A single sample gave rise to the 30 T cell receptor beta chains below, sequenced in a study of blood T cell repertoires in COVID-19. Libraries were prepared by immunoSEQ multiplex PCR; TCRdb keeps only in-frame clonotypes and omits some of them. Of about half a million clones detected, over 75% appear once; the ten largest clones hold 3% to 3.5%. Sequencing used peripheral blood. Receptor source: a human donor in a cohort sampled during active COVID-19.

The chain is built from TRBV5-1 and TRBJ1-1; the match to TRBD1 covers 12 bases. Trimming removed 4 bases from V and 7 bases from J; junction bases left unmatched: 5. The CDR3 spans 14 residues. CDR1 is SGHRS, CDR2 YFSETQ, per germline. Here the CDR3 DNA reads TGCGCCAGCAGCCGGGACAGGGGGCAAAGTGAAGCTTTCTTT. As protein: CASSRDRGQSEAFF.

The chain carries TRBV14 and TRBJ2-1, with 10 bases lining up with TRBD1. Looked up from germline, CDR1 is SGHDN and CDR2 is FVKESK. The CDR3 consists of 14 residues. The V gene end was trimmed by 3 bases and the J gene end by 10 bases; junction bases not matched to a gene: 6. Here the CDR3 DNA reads TGTGCCAGCAGCCAGGACAGGGGGATTAAGGAGCAGTTCTTC. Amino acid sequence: CASSQDRGIKEQFF.

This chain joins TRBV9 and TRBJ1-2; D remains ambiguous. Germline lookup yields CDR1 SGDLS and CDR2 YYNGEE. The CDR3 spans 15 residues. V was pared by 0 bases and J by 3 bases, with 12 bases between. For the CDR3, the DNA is TGTGCCAGCAGCGTAGGAAGGGAGTTGGACTATGGCTACACCTTC. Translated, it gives CASSVGRELDYGYTF.

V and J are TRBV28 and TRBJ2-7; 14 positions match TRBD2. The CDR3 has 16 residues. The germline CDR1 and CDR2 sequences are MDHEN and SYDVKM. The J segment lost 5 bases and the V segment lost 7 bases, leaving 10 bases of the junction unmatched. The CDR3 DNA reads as TGTGCCAGCACCACAATCGGGACTAGCGGGAGAGACGAGCAGTACTTC. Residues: CASTTIGTSGRDEQYF.

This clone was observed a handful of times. This CDR3 is CASSYGQGDYSPLHF. The CDR3 coding sequence is TGTGCCAGCAGCTATGGACAGGGGGATTATTCACCCCTCCACTTT. The chain links TRBV7-2 to TRBJ1-6, with 10 bases that match TRBD1. Looked up from germline, CDR1 is SGHTA and CDR2 is FQGNSA. V was clipped by 4 bases and J by 8 bases; unmatched bases: 5. The CDR3 loop spans 15 amino acids.

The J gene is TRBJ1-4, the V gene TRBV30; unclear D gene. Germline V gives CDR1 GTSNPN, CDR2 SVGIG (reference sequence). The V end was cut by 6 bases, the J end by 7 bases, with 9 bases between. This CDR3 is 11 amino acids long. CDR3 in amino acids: CACRDREKLFF. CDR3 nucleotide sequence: TGTGCCTGCCGGGATCGTGAAAAACTGTTTTTT.

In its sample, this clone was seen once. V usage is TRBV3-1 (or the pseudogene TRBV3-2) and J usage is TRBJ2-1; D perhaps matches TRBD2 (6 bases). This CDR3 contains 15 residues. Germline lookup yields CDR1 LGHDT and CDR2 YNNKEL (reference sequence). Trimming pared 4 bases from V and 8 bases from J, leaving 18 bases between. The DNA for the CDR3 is TGTGCCAGCAGCCCGGGACCCCTCACGGGGGATGAGCAGTTCTTC. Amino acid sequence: CASSPGPLTGDEQFF.

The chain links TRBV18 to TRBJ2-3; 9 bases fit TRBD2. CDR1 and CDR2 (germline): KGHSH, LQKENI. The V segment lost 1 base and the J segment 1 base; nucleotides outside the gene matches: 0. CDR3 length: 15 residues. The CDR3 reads CASSPLAGGTDTQYF. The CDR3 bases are TGTGCCAGCTCACCACTAGCGGGAGGCACAGATACGCAGTATTTT. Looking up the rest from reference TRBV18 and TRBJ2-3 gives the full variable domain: NAGVMQNPRHLVRRRGQEARLRCSPMKGHSHVYWYRQLPEEGLKFMVYLQKENIIDESGMPKERFSAEFPKEGPSILRIQQVVRGDSAAYFCASSPLAGGTDTQYFGPGTRLTVL.

In DNA, the CDR3 is TGTGCCAGCTCACCAAATCAACAGGGGATGGGAAACACCATATATTTT. This gives the protein CASSPNQQGMGNTIYF. The genes are TRBV18 and TRBJ1-3; 7 bases fit TRBD1. CDR3 size: 16 residues. J was trimmed by 4 bases and V by 2 bases; bases with no gene match: 8. The V gene's germline CDR1 is KGHSH and CDR2 LQKENI.

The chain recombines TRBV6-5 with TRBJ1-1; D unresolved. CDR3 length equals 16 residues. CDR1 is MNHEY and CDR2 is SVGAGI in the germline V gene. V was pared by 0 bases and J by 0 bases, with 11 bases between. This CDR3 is CASSYSNRRLNTEAFF. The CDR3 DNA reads TGTGCCAGCAGTTACTCGAATCGGCGGCTGAACACTGAAGCTTTCTTT.

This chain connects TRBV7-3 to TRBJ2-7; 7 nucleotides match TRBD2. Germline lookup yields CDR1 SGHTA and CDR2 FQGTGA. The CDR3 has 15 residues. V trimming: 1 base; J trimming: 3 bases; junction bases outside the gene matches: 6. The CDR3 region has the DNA TGTGCCAGCAGCTTAAGTGCTTCTAGCGGCTACGAGCAGTACTTC. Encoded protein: CASSLSASSGYEQYF.

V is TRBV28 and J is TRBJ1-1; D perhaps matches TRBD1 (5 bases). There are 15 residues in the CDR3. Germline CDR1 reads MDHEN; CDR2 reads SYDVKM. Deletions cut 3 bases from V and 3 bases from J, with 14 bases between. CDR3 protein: CASSFRVQAHTEAFF. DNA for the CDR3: TGTGCCAGCAGTTTCCGTGTACAGGCTCACACTGAAGCTTTCTTT. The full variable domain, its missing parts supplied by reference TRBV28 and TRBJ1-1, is DVKVTQSSRYLVKRTGEKVFLECVQDMDHENMFWYRQDPGLGLRLIYFSYDVKMKEKGDIPEGYSVSREKKERFSLILESASTNQTSMYLCASSFRVQAHTEAFFGQGTRLTVV.

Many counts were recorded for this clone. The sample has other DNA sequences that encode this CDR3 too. In nucleotides, the CDR3 is TGTGCCAGCAGTGAGGACAGGGGGCGGGAGACCCAGTACTTC. Its translation is CASSEDRGRETQYF. This sequence joins TRBV2 and TRBJ2-5; 11 nucleotides align to TRBD1. V was clipped by 3 bases and J by 5 bases; unmatched bases: 2. Germline V gene data show CDR1 as SNHLY and CDR2 as FYNNEI. The CDR3 extends over 14 amino acids.

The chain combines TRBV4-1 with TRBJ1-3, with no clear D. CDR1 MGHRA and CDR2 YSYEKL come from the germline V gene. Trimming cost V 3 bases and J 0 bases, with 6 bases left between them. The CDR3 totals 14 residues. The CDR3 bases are TGCGCCAGCAGCCAGGGCCACTCTGGAAACACCATATATTTT. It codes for CASSQGHSGNTIYF.

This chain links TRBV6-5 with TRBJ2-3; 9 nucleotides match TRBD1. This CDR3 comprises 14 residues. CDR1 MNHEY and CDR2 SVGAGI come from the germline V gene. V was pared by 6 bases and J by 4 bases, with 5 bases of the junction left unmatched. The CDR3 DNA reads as TGTGCCAGCAGAACAGGGGGCGAGGCAGATACGCAGTATTTT. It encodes CASRTGGEADTQYF.

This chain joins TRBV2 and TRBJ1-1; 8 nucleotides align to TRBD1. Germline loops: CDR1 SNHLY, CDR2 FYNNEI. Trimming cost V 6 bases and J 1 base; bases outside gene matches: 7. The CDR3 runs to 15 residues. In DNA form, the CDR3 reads TGTGCCAGCAGCGAAACCCAGGGGGCGAACACTGAAGCTTTCTTT. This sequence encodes CASSETQGANTEAFF.

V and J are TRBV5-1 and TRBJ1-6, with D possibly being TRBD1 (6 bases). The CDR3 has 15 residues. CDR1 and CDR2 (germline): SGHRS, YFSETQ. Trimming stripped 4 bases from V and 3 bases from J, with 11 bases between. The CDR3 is CASSRDTNYNSPLHF. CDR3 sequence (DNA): TGCGCCAGCAGCCGGGACACAAACTATAATTCACCCCTCCACTTT.

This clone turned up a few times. CDR3 bases: TGTGCCAGCAGCTTAGATCCAGCAGGGGTCAATGAGCAGTTCTTC. This codes for CASSLDPAGVNEQFF. This chain uses TRBV11-3 with TRBJ2-1; D might be TRBD1 (6 bases). The germline gives CDR1 SGHNT, CDR2 YENEEA. Trimming pared 0 bases from V and 6 bases from J, leaving 12 bases between. The CDR3 is 15 amino acids.

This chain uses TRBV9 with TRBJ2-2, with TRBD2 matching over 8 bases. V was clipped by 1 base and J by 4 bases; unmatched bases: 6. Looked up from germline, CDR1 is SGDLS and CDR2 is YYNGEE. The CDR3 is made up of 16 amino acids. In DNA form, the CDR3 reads TGTGCCAGCAGCGTAACCGGGAGGGCCCCCACCGGGGAGCTGTTTTTT. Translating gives CASSVTGRAPTGELFF.

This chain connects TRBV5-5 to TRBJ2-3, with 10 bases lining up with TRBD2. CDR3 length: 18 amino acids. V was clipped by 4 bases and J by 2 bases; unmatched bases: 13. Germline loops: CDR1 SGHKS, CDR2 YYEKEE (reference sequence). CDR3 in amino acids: CASSPRDPGLATTDTQYF. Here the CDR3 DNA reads TGTGCCAGCAGCCCCAGAGATCCGGGACTAGCGACCACAGATACGCAGTATTTT.

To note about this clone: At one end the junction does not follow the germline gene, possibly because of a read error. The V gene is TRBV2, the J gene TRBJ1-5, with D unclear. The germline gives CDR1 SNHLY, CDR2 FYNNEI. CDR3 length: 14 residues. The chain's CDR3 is CASSEDLSNQPQHF. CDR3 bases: TGTGCCAGCAGCGAAGATCTTAGCAATCAGCCCCAGCATTTT.

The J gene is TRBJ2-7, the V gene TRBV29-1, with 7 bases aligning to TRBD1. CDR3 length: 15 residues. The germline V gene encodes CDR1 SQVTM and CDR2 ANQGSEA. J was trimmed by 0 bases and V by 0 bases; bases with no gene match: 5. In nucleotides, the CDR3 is TGCAGCGTTGAAGAGCCGGGACAGAGCTCCTACGAGCAGTACTTC. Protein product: CSVEEPGQSSYEQYF.

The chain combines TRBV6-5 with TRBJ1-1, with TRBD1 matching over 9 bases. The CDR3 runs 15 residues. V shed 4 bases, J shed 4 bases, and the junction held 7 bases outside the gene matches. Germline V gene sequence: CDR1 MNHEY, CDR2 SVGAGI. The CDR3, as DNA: TGTGCCAGCAGTTTGCCCGGGACAGGGACCACTGAAGCTTTCTTT. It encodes CASSLPGTGTTEAFF.

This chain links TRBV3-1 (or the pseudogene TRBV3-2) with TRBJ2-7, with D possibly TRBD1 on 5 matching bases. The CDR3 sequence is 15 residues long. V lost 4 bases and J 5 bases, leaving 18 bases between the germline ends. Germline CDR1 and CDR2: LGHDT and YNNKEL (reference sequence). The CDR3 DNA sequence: TGTGCCAGCAGCCCAGGGTACGTTGGGTCTAACGAGCAGTACTTC. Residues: CASSPGYVGSNEQYF.

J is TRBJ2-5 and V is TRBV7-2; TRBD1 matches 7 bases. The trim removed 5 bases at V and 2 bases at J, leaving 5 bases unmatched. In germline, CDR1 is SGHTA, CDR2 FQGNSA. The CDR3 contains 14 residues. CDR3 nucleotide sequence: TGTGCCAGCAGCCCGGGGACAGTGCAAGAGACCCAGTACTTC. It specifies CASSPGTVQETQYF.

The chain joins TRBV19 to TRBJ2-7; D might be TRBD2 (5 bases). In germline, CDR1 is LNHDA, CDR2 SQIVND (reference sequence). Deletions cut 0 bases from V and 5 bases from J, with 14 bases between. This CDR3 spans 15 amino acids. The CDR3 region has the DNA TGTGCCAGTAGTATAGATAGAGGGCCTGAAGACGAGCAGTACTTC. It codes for CASSIDRGPEDEQYF.

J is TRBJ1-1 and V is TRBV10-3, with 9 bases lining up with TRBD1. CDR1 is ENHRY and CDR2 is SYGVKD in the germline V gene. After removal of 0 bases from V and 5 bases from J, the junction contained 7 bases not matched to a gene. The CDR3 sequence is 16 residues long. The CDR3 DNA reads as TGTGCCATCAGTGAGTCCCCCGGGACAGGGAGGACTGAAGCTTTCTTT. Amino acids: CAISESPGTGRTEAFF.

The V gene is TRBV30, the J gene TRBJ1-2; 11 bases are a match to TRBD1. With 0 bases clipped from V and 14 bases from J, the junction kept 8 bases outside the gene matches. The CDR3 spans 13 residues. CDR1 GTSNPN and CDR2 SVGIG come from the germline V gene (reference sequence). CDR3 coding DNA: TGTGCCTGGAGTGTAAACGGACAGGGGGCCCGTACCTTC. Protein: CAWSVNGQGARTF.

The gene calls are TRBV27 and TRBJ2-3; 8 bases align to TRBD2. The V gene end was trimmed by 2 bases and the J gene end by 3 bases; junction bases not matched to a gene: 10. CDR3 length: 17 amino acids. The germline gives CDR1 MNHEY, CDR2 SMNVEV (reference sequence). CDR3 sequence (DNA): TGTGCCAGCAGTTTAAAAGGTAGCGGGATGACAACAGATACGCAGTATTTT. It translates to CASSLKGSGMTTDTQYF.

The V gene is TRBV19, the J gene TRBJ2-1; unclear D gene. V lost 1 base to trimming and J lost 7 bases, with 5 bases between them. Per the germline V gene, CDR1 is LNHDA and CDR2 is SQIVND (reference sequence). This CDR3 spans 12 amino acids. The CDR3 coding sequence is TGTGCCAGTAGTATAGCACAGAATGAGCAGTTCTTC. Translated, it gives CASSIAQNEQFF.